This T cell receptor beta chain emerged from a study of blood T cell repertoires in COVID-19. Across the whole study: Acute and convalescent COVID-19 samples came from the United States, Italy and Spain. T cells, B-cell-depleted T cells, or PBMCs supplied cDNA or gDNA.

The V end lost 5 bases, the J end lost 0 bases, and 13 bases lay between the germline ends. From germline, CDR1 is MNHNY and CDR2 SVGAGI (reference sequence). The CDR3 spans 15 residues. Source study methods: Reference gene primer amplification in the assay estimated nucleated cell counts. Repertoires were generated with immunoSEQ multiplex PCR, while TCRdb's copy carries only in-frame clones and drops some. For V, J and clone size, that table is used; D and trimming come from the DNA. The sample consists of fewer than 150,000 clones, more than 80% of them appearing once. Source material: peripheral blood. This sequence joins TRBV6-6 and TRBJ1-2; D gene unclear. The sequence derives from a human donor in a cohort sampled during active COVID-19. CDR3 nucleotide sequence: TGTGCCAGCAGTGCTGACATAAATACTAACTATGGCTACACCTTC. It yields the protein CASSADINTNYGYTF.